The text below deals with one T cell receptor beta chain. CDR3 size: 14 residues. Germline CDR1 reads SGHVS; CDR2 reads FNYEAQ. V was shortened by 0 bases and J by 4 bases, with 7 bases between the two germline ends. This sample is part of a study of blood T cells in healthy people across ages. A second PCR of 7 to 11 cycles used a sample-barcoded 5' primer and a J-beta primer mix. The template-switch adaptor was a 5' adaptor with 12 random nucleotides. It tagged each cDNA molecule. Each CDR3 protein is one row after TCRdb ran MiXCR on the 5' RACE reads. The profile shows some 670,000 distinct CDR3 sequences, roughly half of them singletons.

The chain links TRBV7-6 to TRBJ1-5; D ambiguous. This receptor was obtained from a woman aged 80 or over in good health. Sequencing used blood. This chain's CDR3 is CASSLAGINQPQHF. DNA for the CDR3: TGTGCCAGCAGCTTAGCCGGCATAAATCAGCCCCAGCATTTT.